This TCR beta chain was sequenced during a study of patients and donors after allogeneic stem cell transplantation (dated by TCRdb to 2020 to 2022). The receptor library was made with RT-PCR. The reads were generated on a NextSeq 550. The public reads were reanalyzed by TCRdb: fastp trimming at Q25, MiXCR alignment, in-frame beta chains only. Rows with one shared CDR3 protein collapse into an entry with the most common genes and DNA. This sample holds some 30,000 distinct CDR3 sequences; roughly a third were observed only once. Less than 85% of the sample lies in the top ten. According to the germline V gene, CDR1 reads SGHTA and CDR2 reads FQGTGA. Trimming removed 5 bases from V and 6 bases from J; the gene matches leave 10 bases unexplained. The CDR3, from cysteine to phenylalanine, totals 15 residues. Left in the record is the CDR3 DNA by itself, 45 bases read in frame from the first base. This clonotype was picked up a small number of times. Its antigen has not been determined. The sample holds no much larger clone one base away, and base qualities are not on file.

The receptor was derived from a human donor who was either an allogeneic HSCT recipient or a stem cell or donor lymphocyte infusion donor (not recorded which). It is not recorded whose cells these are; they may come from a transplant donor. Sequences were obtained from blood, either unsorted or a sorted T cell fraction (not recorded which). The V and J genes are TRBV7-3 and TRBJ2-1, and 7 junction bases match TRBD2. The sequenced DNA is TGTGCCAGCAGCCAAGGACTAGGTGGAGTCAATGAGCAGTTCTTC. Its protein is CASSQGLGGVNEQFF.